The 15 T cell receptor beta chains given below trace back to one sample, sequenced in a study of spatial heterogeneity in lung cancer. No antigen has been assigned to these receptors. From the 5' RACE reads, TCRdb called clonotypes with MiXCR, one entry per CDR3 protein. Here the sample spans thousands of distinct CDR3 sequences, about 3.4% being singletons. Time point denoted: sample taken at primary tumor resection. Study-level points and caveats: Intratumoral expanded alpha and beta TCR counts were found to track tumor mutation counts.

This specimen was lung tumor tissue, taken at surgery. Every receptor here comes from a male donor with early-stage non-small cell lung cancer.

In its sample, this clonotype ranks as medium-sized. This rearrangement joins TRBV19 to TRBJ1-1, with TRBD1 matching over 7 bases. This CDR3 spans 14 amino acids. Germline-derived CDR1 and CDR2 are LNHDA and SQIVND (reference sequence). V was clipped by 7 bases and J by 1 base; unmatched bases: 6. The CDR3 region is CASTRDRANTEAFF. The CDR3 DNA sequence: TGTGCCAGTACGCGGGACAGAGCGAACACTGAAGCTTTCTTT.

This clonotype was detected many times. The V and J genes are TRBV5-4 and TRBJ2-7; 8 bases are shared with TRBD1. V shed 0 bases, J shed 5 bases, and the junction held 7 bases outside the gene matches. The CDR3 has 15 amino acids. Germline CDR1 SGHNT, CDR2 YYREEE (reference sequence). CDR3 sequence: CASSLGTGSGNEQYF. The CDR3 coding sequence is TGTGCCAGCAGCTTGGGGACAGGGTCCGGGAACGAGCAGTACTTC.

To note about this clonotype: Since a much larger clone is just one base distant, this may be a read error. The chain combines TRBV3-1 with TRBJ2-7; a possible D gene is TRBD1 (5 bases). The CDR3 has 15 residues. From germline, CDR1 is LGHDT and CDR2 YNNKEL (reference sequence). V lost 2 bases and J lost 1, with 12 bases in between. CDR3 sequence: CASSQRVGPSYEQYF. The DNA of the CDR3 is TGTGCCAGCAGCCAACGGGTGGGGCCATCCTACGAGCAGTACTTC.

This rearrangement joins TRBV7-9 to TRBJ2-7; weak D call: TRBD2 (5 bases). The V and J ends lost 5 bases and 0 bases respectively, with 20 bases between them. This CDR3 contains 17 residues. Germline CDR1 SEHNR, CDR2 FQNEAQ (reference sequence). The chain's CDR3 is CASSEEGREPSSYEQYF. CDR3 coding DNA: TGTGCCAGCAGCGAAGAGGGAAGGGAACCCAGCTCCTACGAGCAGTACTTC.

Only a few counts were recorded for this clonotype. The chain carries TRBV18 and TRBJ2-7, with D unclear. Trimming left V 4 bases short and J 5 bases short, with 15 bases between. The CDR3 extends over 14 amino acids. CDR1 and CDR2 (germline): KGHSH, LQKENI. Here the CDR3 reads CASSRLTSSDEQYF. The CDR3 nucleotides read TGTGCCAGCTCACGATTGACCTCTTCCGACGAGCAGTACTTC.

This clonotype was recorded many times. This sequence joins TRBV7-2 and TRBJ1-5; D remains ambiguous. Germline CDR1 SGHTA, CDR2 FQGNSA. The CDR3 runs 13 residues. V shed 2 bases and J shed 5 bases, with 7 bases lying between them. The CDR3 DNA is TGTGCCAGCAGCTTATGGCCCGATCAGCCCCAGCATTTT. Its translation: CASSLWPDQPQHF. The full variable domain, completed using reference TRBV7-2 and TRBJ1-5, is GAGVSQSPSNKVTEKGKDVELRCDPISGHTALYWYRQSLGQGLEFLIYFQGNSAPDKSGLPSDRFSAERTGGSVSTLTIQRTQQEDSAVYLCASSLWPDQPQHFGDGTRLSIL.

At least ten counts were recorded for this clonotype. This chain joins TRBV5-1 and TRBJ1-6; D unresolved. The V end was cut by 0 bases, the J end by 8 bases, with 12 bases between. The CDR3 sequence is 15 residues long. Germline V gives CDR1 SGHRS, CDR2 YFSETQ. CDR3 in DNA: TGCGCCAGCAGCTTGGCCACAAGGGCGGATTCACCCCTCCACTTT. As protein: CASSLATRADSPLHF.

This clonotype is categorized as medium-sized. This chain uses TRBV7-9 with TRBJ1-2; D call uncertain. Trimming shortened V by 5 bases and J by 3 bases, and 7 bases separated the two germline ends. From germline, CDR1 is SEHNR and CDR2 FQNEAQ (reference sequence). This CDR3 comprises 12 residues. The CDR3 nucleotides read TGTGCCAGCAGCCGGACCGACTATGGCTACACCTTC. Amino acids: CASSRTDYGYTF.

Many counts were recorded for this clonotype. The rearrangement joins TRBV6-2 or TRBV6-3 to TRBJ2-7, with 9 bases fitting TRBD1. The ends lost 2 bases at V and 4 bases at J; junction bases unmatched: 6. This CDR3 comprises 15 residues. Germline CDR1 is MNHEY and CDR2 is SVGEGT. For the CDR3, the DNA is TGTGCCAGCAGTTACGGCGGGACAGGGTCGTACGAGCAGTACTTC. Translating gives CASSYGGTGSYEQYF.

By share, this clonotype counts as medium-sized. This chain joins TRBV7-9 and TRBJ2-1; no definite D call. The length of the CDR3 is 14 residues. Germline CDR1 and CDR2: SEHNR and FQNEAQ (reference sequence). V lost 2 bases, J lost 4 bases, and 9 bases lay in between. CDR3 residues: CASSLSNLYNEQFF. The CDR3, as DNA: TGTGCCAGCAGCTTAAGTAACCTTTACAATGAGCAGTTCTTC.

Many counts were recorded for this clonotype. The CDR3 is CASSLEGDNSPLHF. CDR3 coding DNA: TGTGCCAGCAGCCTGGAGGGGGATAATTCACCCCTCCACTTT. The rearrangement links TRBV7-9 to TRBJ1-6; possible D gene TRBD1, 6 bases. The V and J ends lost 5 bases and 5 bases respectively, with 10 bases between them. The CDR3 length is 14 residues. Germline CDR1 reads SEHNR; CDR2 reads FQNEAQ (reference sequence). Using reference TRBV7-9 and TRBJ1-6 for the parts outside the CDR3, the full variable domain is DTGVSQNPRHKITKRGQNVTFRCDPISEHNRLYWYRQTLGQGPEFLTYFQNEAQLEKSRLLSDRFSAERPKGSFSTLEIQRTEQGDSAMYLCASSLEGDNSPLHFGNGTRLTVT.

In this sample, this clonotype turned up many times. The chain couples TRBV24-1 to TRBJ1-1; possible D gene TRBD1, 5 bases. CDR3 length: 13 residues. Trimming left V 7 bases short and J 1 base short, with 9 bases between. Per germline, CDR1 KGHDR and CDR2 SFDVKD. The CDR3 coding sequence is TGTGCCACCAGAAGCAGGGCGAACACTGAAGCTTTCTTT. This encodes CATRSRANTEAFF.

This clonotype showed up many times. The chain carries TRBV11-1 and TRBJ2-1; a possible D gene is TRBD2 (6 bases). This CDR3 is 15 amino acids long. Trimming stripped 5 bases from V and 1 base from J, with 12 bases between. Germline assignment: CDR1 SGHAT and CDR2 FQDESV (reference sequence). The CDR3 loop is CASSLPSASYNEQFF. The CDR3 DNA follows: TGTGCCAGCAGCCTCCCTAGCGCTTCCTACAATGAGCAGTTCTTC.

At least ten counts were recorded for this clonotype. The chain is built from TRBV12-5 and TRBJ2-7; 8 bases match TRBD1. CDR1 and CDR2 (germline): LGHNT, FRNRAP. The CDR3 length is 15 residues. With V trimmed by 5 bases and J by 2 bases, 8 bases remained unmatched. As DNA, the CDR3 is TGTGCTAGTGGTACCGCCGGGACAGGAACCTACGAGCAGTACTTC. Translating gives CASGTAGTGTYEQYF.

At least ten counts were recorded for this clonotype. This chain connects TRBV20-1 to TRBJ2-7; TRBD2 aligns across 9 bases. The CDR3 contains 15 residues. Trimming at V came to 3 bases and at J to 0 bases, leaving 6 bases not matched to a gene. In germline, CDR1 is DFQATT, CDR2 SNEGSKA (reference sequence). The CDR3 bases are TGCAGTGCTAGTACTAGCGGGCGGTACTCCTACGAGCAGTACTTC. Translation gives CSASTSGRYSYEQYF.